Presented here are 28 T cell receptor beta chains from one specimen sequenced in a study of cytomegalovirus exposure and HLA in healthy donors. The table came from immunoSEQ multiplex PCR; TCRdb's copy has only in-frame clones and leaves some out. This repertoire shows approximately 230,000 clones, more than 75% found once; its top ten account for approximately 12%. Sequenced: PBMCs. The receptor source for this set is a man younger than 35 in good health and CMV-seropositive.

The chain employs TRBV30 and TRBJ1-5, with 8 nucleotides matching TRBD1. There are 13 residues in the CDR3. Germline lookup yields CDR1 GTSNPN and CDR2 SVGIG (reference sequence). Trimming cost V 6 bases and J 8 bases; bases outside gene matches: 9. The CDR3 nucleotides read TGTGCCTGCGGGGACAGGCGGGGGGAGCCCCAGCATTTT. Its translation is CACGDRRGEPQHF.

CDR3 loop: CSDLGPGYYNEQFF. CDR3 DNA: TGCAGCGATCTAGGGCCGGGCTACTACAATGAGCAGTTCTTC. V usage is TRBV29-1 and J usage is TRBJ2-1; D is ambiguous. V was cut by 7 bases and J by 3 bases, with 16 bases left in between. The CDR3 sequence is 14 residues long. The germline gives CDR1 SQVTM, CDR2 ANQGSEA.

In this sample, this clone turned up once. The chain recombines TRBV6-5 with TRBJ1-1; possible D gene TRBD1, 5 bases. V dropped 8 bases and J dropped 0 bases, with 10 bases sitting between them. The CDR3 length is 13 residues. CDR1 and CDR2 from the germline V gene are MNHEY and SVGAGI. The CDR3 DNA reads as TGTGCCAGCCGGGACCTAATGAACACTGAAGCTTTCTTT. Amino acids: CASRDLMNTEAFF.

The chain recombines TRBV2 with TRBJ2-2, with D tentatively TRBD1 (6 bases). The germline V and J ends were trimmed by 7 bases and 6 bases, with 12 bases remaining between them. The germline gives CDR1 SNHLY, CDR2 FYNNEI. The CDR3 sequence is 13 residues long. CDR3 nucleotides: TGTGCCAGCATAACAGGGCGGCCCGGGGAGCTGTTTTTT. The encoded protein is CASITGRPGELFF.

The V gene is TRBV5-1, the J gene TRBJ1-1; D remains ambiguous. Trimming took 2 bases from V and 4 from J, leaving 6 bases between them. Germline CDR1 is SGHRS and CDR2 is YFSETQ. This CDR3 comprises 12 residues. The CDR3 DNA reads as TGCGCCAGCAGCTTTTCGGGCACTGAAGCTTTCTTT. This translates into CASSFSGTEAFF.

V is TRBV27 and J is TRBJ2-1; 10 bases fit TRBD1. Germline V gene lookup returns CDR1 MNHEY and CDR2 SMNVEV (reference sequence). The CDR3 runs 14 residues. Trimming cost V 4 bases and J 7 bases; bases outside gene matches: 4. CDR3 loop: CASSSGQGFNEQFF. The CDR3 nucleotides read TGTGCCAGCAGTTCGGGACAGGGGTTTAATGAGCAGTTCTTC.

This rearrangement joins TRBV11-3 to TRBJ2-2, with D possibly called TRBD1 or TRBD2 (5 bases each). Germline CDR1 reads SGHNT; CDR2 reads YENEEA. V was clipped by 8 bases and J by 4 bases, with 11 bases between them. The CDR3 is 13 residues long. The CDR3 DNA follows: TGTGCCAGCTGTGGGACGGGCACCGGGGAGCTGTTTTTT. Protein sequence: CASCGTGTGELFF.

CDR3 residues: CAWTRGPEQYF. The CDR3 DNA reads as TGTGCCTGGACGAGAGGGCCAGAGCAGTACTTC. The chain links TRBV30 to TRBJ2-7, with D possibly being TRBD2 (5 bases). The V gene lost 4 bases and the J gene lost 7 bases, with 11 bases spanning the gap. CDR3 size: 11 residues. Germline CDR1 and CDR2: GTSNPN and SVGIG (reference sequence).

The chain carries TRBV4-1 and TRBJ1-1; unclear D gene. The germline gives CDR1 MGHRA, CDR2 YSYEKL. CDR3 length: 12 residues. Trimming removed 1 base from V and 7 bases from J, with 7 bases in between. The CDR3 spells CASSQGGIEAFF. CDR3 in DNA: TGCGCCAGCAGCCAAGGAGGGATTGAAGCTTTCTTT.

This chain links TRBV14 with TRBJ1-5; D is unresolved. The germline CDR1 and CDR2 sequences are SGHDN and FVKESK. Trimming took 1 base from V and 2 from J, leaving 3 bases between them. The CDR3 is 13 residues long. The CDR3 sequence: CASSQAGNQPQHF. Here the CDR3 DNA reads TGTGCCAGCAGCCAAGCGGGCAATCAGCCCCAGCATTTT.

V is TRBV5-1 and J is TRBJ2-1; TRBD1 agrees at 7 bases. This CDR3 is 16 amino acids long. J was trimmed by 3 bases and V by 3 bases; bases with no gene match: 9. Germline CDR1 SGHRS, CDR2 YFSETQ. The CDR3 protein is CASSSARQGVYNEQFF. CDR3 nucleotide sequence: TGCGCCAGCAGCTCCGCTCGGCAGGGGGTCTACAATGAGCAGTTCTTC.

In its sample, this clone was seen once. V gene TRBV6-5 combines with J gene TRBJ1-2; 8 bases map to TRBD1. CDR1 and CDR2 from the germline V gene are MNHEY and SVGAGI. V trimming: 3 bases; J trimming: 5 bases; junction bases outside the gene matches: 8. The CDR3 runs to 15 residues. The CDR3 nucleotides are TGTGCCAGCAGTTATGGGCAGGGGGCTAGTTATGGCTACACCTTC. Translated: CASSYGQGASYGYTF.

J is TRBJ2-3 and V is TRBV27; D ambiguous. Trimming left V 0 bases short and J 2 bases short, with 9 bases between. From germline, CDR1 is MNHEY and CDR2 SMNVEV (reference sequence). The CDR3 sequence is 15 residues long. CDR3 region: CASSLSNYLTDTQYF. Written as DNA, the CDR3 is TGTGCCAGCAGTTTATCGAACTACCTCACAGATACGCAGTATTTT.

The V and J genes are TRBV4-3 and TRBJ2-5, with 7 bases matching TRBD2. Unmatched junction bases numbered 21, after V lost 1 base and J lost 4 bases. From germline, CDR1 is LGHNA and CDR2 YSLEER. The CDR3 totals 20 residues. CDR3 DNA sequence: TGCGCCAGCAGCCAAGTGGTCAACCGGGGATACAGCGGGATGGGAGAGACCCAGTACTTC. Its protein is CASSQVVNRGYSGMGETQYF.

The rearrangement links TRBV14 to TRBJ2-1; weak D call: TRBD2 (5 bases). V was pared by 1 base and J by 7 bases, with 11 bases between. CDR3 length equals 14 residues. The germline V gene has CDR1 SGHDN and CDR2 FVKESK. CDR3 nucleotides: TGTGCCAGCAGCCAAGGGTTAGCGAATAATGAGCAGTTCTTC. Residues: CASSQGLANNEQFF.

The chain combines TRBV28 with TRBJ2-7; 7 bases are a match to TRBD1. J gave up 3 bases and V 7 bases, and 6 bases lay outside the gene matches. This CDR3 spans 13 amino acids. Germline loops: CDR1 MDHEN, CDR2 SYDVKM. CDR3 sequence: CASNQDRIYEQYF. CDR3 in DNA: TGTGCCAGCAATCAGGACAGGATCTACGAGCAGTACTTC.

The chain has TRBV7-8 and TRBJ2-5; perhaps TRBD1 as D (6 bases). Per germline, CDR1 SGHVS and CDR2 FQNEAQ. The CDR3 has 16 amino acids. The ends were cut back, 5 bases at V and 1 base at J, with 17 bases in the middle. In DNA form, the CDR3 reads TGTGCCAGCAGCCACTCCCCGTTGGGGGCCCAAGAGACCCAGTACTTC. Translating it yields CASSHSPLGAQETQYF.

The chain is built from TRBV7-6 and TRBJ2-1; D call uncertain. CDR3 length equals 12 residues. V was clipped by 5 bases and J by 7 bases, with 9 bases between them. Germline V CDR1 and CDR2: SGHVS, FNYEAQ. The CDR3 loop is CASSPQKNEQFF. The CDR3 region has the DNA TGTGCCAGCAGCCCGCAGAAGAATGAGCAGTTCTTC.

CDR3 loop: CASGLAGFTYEQYF. For the CDR3, the DNA is TGTGCCAGTGGACTAGCGGGTTTTACCTACGAGCAGTACTTC. The chain combines TRBV27 with TRBJ2-7, with 11 bases matching TRBD2. The CDR3 loop spans 14 amino acids. V shed 9 bases, J shed 2 bases, and the junction held 6 bases outside the gene matches. Looked up from germline, CDR1 is MNHEY and CDR2 is SMNVEV (reference sequence).

The V and J genes are TRBV19 and TRBJ2-1, with TRBD2 identical over 8 bases. The CDR3 is made up of 14 amino acids. Per the germline V gene, CDR1 is LNHDA and CDR2 is SQIVND (reference sequence). V dropped 3 bases and J dropped 4; count of bases not matched to a gene: 2. CDR3 sequence (DNA): TGTGCCAGTAGTATGTCTAGCGGGTACAATGAGCAGTTCTTC. Amino acids: CASSMSSGYNEQFF.

The chain has TRBV29-1 and TRBJ2-7; 7 positions match TRBD1. This CDR3 has 13 residues. Germline CDR1 SQVTM, CDR2 ANQGSEA. Trimming at V came to 6 bases and at J to 6 bases, leaving 11 bases not matched to a gene. The CDR3 region is CSVNQGVGGEQYF. The CDR3, as DNA: TGCAGCGTCAATCAGGGGGTGGGCGGCGAGCAGTACTTC.

This clone was seen a few times. The chain has TRBV7-8 and TRBJ1-5, with D possibly TRBD1 on 5 matching bases. CDR1 SGHVS and CDR2 FQNEAQ come from the germline V gene. CDR3 size: 15 residues. Trimming stripped 3 bases from V and 5 bases from J, with 14 bases between. The CDR3 DNA reads as TGTGCCAGCAGCTTTATCCAGGGACCTTATCAGCCCCAGCATTTT. It is translated as CASSFIQGPYQPQHF.

The V call is TRBV15, the J call TRBJ1-1, with D uncertain. Trimming cost V 5 bases and J 2 bases, with 12 bases left between them. Germline V lookup: CDR1 LNHNV, CDR2 YYDKDF (reference sequence). The CDR3 has 14 residues. The CDR3 protein is CATSATVHNTEAFF. The CDR3 bases are TGTGCCACCAGCGCCACAGTACATAACACTGAAGCTTTCTTT.

In this sample, this clone turned up a few times. The same CDR3 also results from other DNA sequences found in this sample. J is TRBJ2-7 and V is TRBV28; D is uncertain. The CDR3 has 12 amino acids. Germline-derived CDR1 and CDR2 are MDHEN and SYDVKM. Between the trimmed V and J ends, which lost 2 bases and 3 bases, there was a span of 5 bases. CDR3 coding DNA: TGTGCCAGCAGTTTAGGGGTCTACGAGCAGTACTTC. Its translation: CASSLGVYEQYF.

This clone is a singleton in its sample. CDR3 loop: CASSLDTQGAYGYTF. The CDR3 DNA sequence: TGTGCCAGCAGTTTAGACACTCAGGGAGCCTATGGCTACACCTTC. The chain uses TRBV27 and TRBJ1-2, with TRBD1 as a possible D gene (5 bases). The V end was cut by 2 bases, the J end by 4 bases, with 14 bases between. Per germline, CDR1 MNHEY and CDR2 SMNVEV (reference sequence). The length of the CDR3 is 15 residues.

The chain uses TRBV6-5 and TRBJ1-2; D is perhaps TRBD1 (5 bases). Per germline, CDR1 MNHEY and CDR2 SVGAGI. The CDR3 is made up of 12 amino acids. Between the trimmed V and J ends, which lost 7 bases and 8 bases, there was a span of 14 bases. The CDR3 sequence: CASKPGPRGYTF. The CDR3 coding sequence is TGTGCCAGCAAGCCGGGACCGAGGGGCTACACCTTC.

The chain recombines TRBV4-2 with TRBJ2-7; 9 bases match TRBD2. This CDR3 has 18 residues. The trim removed 0 bases at V and 0 bases at J, leaving 9 bases unmatched. Germline-derived CDR1 and CDR2 are LGHNA and YNFKEQ. In DNA, the CDR3 is TGTGCCAGCAGCCAAGATACGGCAGCGGGAGGATACTCCTACGAGCAGTACTTC. Translation gives CASSQDTAAGGYSYEQYF.

The V call is TRBV10-3, the J call TRBJ1-2; 9 bases map to TRBD1. The CDR3 consists of 15 residues. CDR1 and CDR2 from the germline V gene are ENHRY and SYGVKD. Unmatched junction bases numbered 5, after V lost 2 bases and J lost 4 bases. The CDR3 loop is CAISEQGQGTYGYTF. As DNA, the CDR3 is TGTGCCATCAGTGAGCAAGGACAGGGGACCTATGGCTACACCTTC.